These 27 T cell receptor beta chains were all obtained from the same sample, sequenced in a study of T cell clonotyping in hematopoietic cell transplantation. The method was immunoSEQ multiplex PCR; TCRdb's version includes in-frame clones alone and lacks a portion of them. The data contain tens of thousands of clones, 94% of them singletons. The sequenced material came from peripheral blood mononuclear cells. These receptors came from a woman between 50 and 59 years old in good health. Some clones in this sample may be carry-over from other donors' samples.

The gene calls are TRBV11-3 and TRBJ1-1; D uncertain. There are 13 residues in the CDR3. With 1 base removed from V and 4 bases from J, the gap between germline ends came to 7 bases. In germline, CDR1 is SGHNT, CDR2 YENEEA. CDR3 bases: TGTGCCAGCAGCTTAGGAGGCTTCACTGAAGCTTTCTTT. Translation: CASSLGGFTEAFF.

V gene TRBV5-1 combines with J gene TRBJ1-3; D unresolved. There are 15 residues in the CDR3. The ends were cut back, 0 bases at V and 4 bases at J, with 11 bases in the middle. The V gene's germline CDR1 is SGHRS and CDR2 YFSETQ. CDR3 in amino acids: CASSLAGQPGNTIYF. CDR3 sequence (DNA): TGCGCCAGCAGCTTGGCCGGGCAGCCAGGAAACACCATATATTTT.

This clone was recorded only once. This sequence joins TRBV29-1 and TRBJ2-2; 13 positions agree with TRBD2. Germline V lookup: CDR1 SQVTM, CDR2 ANQGSEA. This CDR3 is 18 amino acids long. Unmatched junction bases numbered 7, after V lost 1 base and J lost 2 bases. This chain's CDR3 is CSVEARGTSGTNTGELFF. Written as DNA, the CDR3 is TGCAGCGTTGAAGCTCGAGGGACTAGCGGGACAAACACCGGGGAGCTGTTTTTT.

This chain links TRBV5-1 with TRBJ1-3; D call uncertain. Per the germline V gene, CDR1 is SGHRS and CDR2 is YFSETQ. There are 13 residues in the CDR3. The ends were cut back, 7 bases at V and 1 base at J, with 9 bases in the middle. The CDR3 protein is CASYDGSGNTIYF. DNA of the CDR3: TGCGCCAGCTACGACGGATCTGGAAACACCATATATTTT.

V gene TRBV18 combines with J gene TRBJ2-7; D not resolved. This CDR3 region has 13 residues. V lost 5 bases and J lost 2, with 10 bases in between. The germline V gene encodes CDR1 KGHSH and CDR2 LQKENI. The DNA for the CDR3 is TGTGCCAGCTCAGAACTCCTCACCTACGAGCAGTACTTC. As protein: CASSELLTYEQYF.

The chain uses TRBV4-3 and TRBJ1-4, with D possibly matching TRBD1 (5 bases). In germline, CDR1 is LGHNA, CDR2 YSLEER. The CDR3 has 16 amino acids. V was pared by 0 bases and J by 0 bases, with 8 bases between. The CDR3: CASSQDKGTTNEKLFF. CDR3 in DNA: TGCGCCAGCAGCCAAGATAAGGGGACAACTAATGAAAAACTGTTTTTT.

The rearrangement joins TRBV11-2 to TRBJ2-2; 7 bases fit TRBD2. The CDR3 runs to 18 residues. Germline CDR1 SGHAT, CDR2 FQNNGV. Trimming at V came to 1 base and at J to 0 bases, leaving 8 bases not matched to a gene. The CDR3 protein is CASSLGSGGSSNTGELFF. The CDR3 bases are TGTGCCAGCAGCTTAGGGTCGGGGGGTTCCTCGAACACCGGGGAGCTGTTTTTT.

In its sample, this clone was seen a few times. The chain is built from TRBV5-6 and TRBJ2-3; weak D call: TRBD1 (6 bases). This CDR3 has 16 amino acids. CDR1 and CDR2 (germline): SGHDT, YYEEEE. V dropped 0 bases and J dropped 0 bases, with 11 bases sitting between them. The CDR3 DNA follows: TGTGCCAGCAGCTTGGTACCCGACAGGAGCACAGATACGCAGTATTTT. This sequence encodes CASSLVPDRSTDTQYF.

The V gene is TRBV2, the J gene TRBJ2-7; 7 bases align to TRBD1. Germline-derived CDR1 and CDR2 are SNHLY and FYNNEI. CDR3 length: 13 residues. V lost 7 bases, J lost 0 bases, and 3 bases stayed unmatched. CDR3 in amino acids: CASMGTVSYEQYF. The CDR3 nucleotides read TGTGCCAGCATGGGGACAGTCTCCTACGAGCAGTACTTC. Using reference TRBV2 and TRBJ2-7 for the parts outside the CDR3, the full variable domain is EPEVTQTPSHQVTQMGQEVILRCVPISNHLYFYWYRQILGQKVEFLVSFYNNEISEKSEIFDDQFSVERPDGSNFTLKIRSTKLEDSAMYFCASMGTVSYEQYFGPGTRLTVT.

V is TRBV19 and J is TRBJ1-1; a weak D match, TRBD1 (5 bases). V lost 3 bases to trimming and J lost 5 bases, with 13 bases between them. The CDR3 runs to 14 residues. In germline, CDR1 is LNHDA, CDR2 SQIVND (reference sequence). The CDR3 is CASSILGVRTEAFF. DNA of the CDR3: TGTGCCAGTAGTATTTTGGGGGTGAGGACTGAAGCTTTCTTT.

The CDR3 DNA follows: TGTGCCAGCAGCCCCGGGGGTTTTCGATCACCCCTCCACTTT. This translates into CASSPGGFRSPLHF. This sequence joins TRBV7-6 and TRBJ1-6, with D perhaps TRBD1 (5 bases). The length of the CDR3 is 14 residues. Deletions cut 5 bases from V and 10 bases from J, with 15 bases between. From germline, CDR1 is SGHVS and CDR2 FNYEAQ.

This chain joins TRBV7-8 and TRBJ2-7, with D possibly TRBD1 on 6 matching bases. Germline CDR1 SGHVS, CDR2 FQNEAQ. V was pared by 5 bases and J by 3 bases, with 14 bases between. The CDR3 runs to 14 residues. CDR3 region: CASSLTGKGYEQYF. The DNA for the CDR3 is TGTGCCAGCAGCCTTACAGGGAAAGGCTACGAGCAGTACTTC.

The chain combines TRBV7-9 with TRBJ1-6; 7 nucleotides align to TRBD1. This CDR3 has 13 residues. CDR1 is SEHNR, CDR2 FQNEAQ, per germline (reference sequence). Losses at the gene ends were 6 bases for V and 6 bases for J; bases not matched to a gene: 2. CDR3 DNA sequence: TGTGCCAGCAGATCAGGGGGTAATTCACCCCTCCACTTT. As protein: CASRSGGNSPLHF.

V and J are TRBV30 and TRBJ2-5; 7 nucleotides agree with TRBD2. In germline, CDR1 is GTSNPN, CDR2 SVGIG (reference sequence). This CDR3 contains 13 residues. V shed 6 bases, J shed 3 bases, and the junction held 7 bases outside the gene matches. CDR3 region: CACTGTTEETQYF. The CDR3 region has the DNA TGTGCCTGTACCGGGACTACCGAAGAGACCCAGTACTTC.

This chain joins TRBV19 and TRBJ1-5; TRBD1 matches at 8 bases. Germline V CDR1 and CDR2: LNHDA, SQIVND (reference sequence). This CDR3 contains 15 residues. Trimming took 3 bases from V and 3 from J; bases not matched to a gene: 4. The CDR3 protein is CASSIPTGDNQPQHF. CDR3 nucleotide sequence: TGTGCCAGTAGTATCCCGACAGGGGACAATCAGCCCCAGCATTTT. The whole variable domain, filled in from reference TRBV19 and TRBJ1-5, reads DGGITQSPKYLFRKEGQNVTLSCEQNLNHDAMYWYRQDPGQGLRLIYYSQIVNDFQKGDIAEGYSVSREKKESFPLTVTSAQKNPTAFYLCASSIPTGDNQPQHFGDGTRLSIL.

The CDR3 here is CASSRLGTPGANVLTF. The CDR3 coding sequence is TGTGCCAGCAGTCGACTTGGGACTCCGGGGGCCAACGTCCTGACTTTC. The J gene is TRBJ2-6, the V gene TRBV2; D might be TRBD2 (6 bases). This CDR3 is 16 amino acids long. Trimming removed 5 bases from V and 4 bases from J, with 15 bases in between. CDR1 and CDR2 (germline): SNHLY, FYNNEI.

This sequence joins TRBV18 and TRBJ2-7; 7 bases map to TRBD2. The germline CDR1 and CDR2 sequences are KGHSH and LQKENI. V was clipped by 4 bases and J by 3 bases; unmatched bases: 9. CDR3 length equals 15 residues. CDR3 sequence: CASSLSARGDYEQYF. The CDR3 coding sequence is TGTGCCAGCTCACTCTCGGCCCGGGGGGACTACGAGCAGTACTTC. The full variable domain, with the rest looked up from reference TRBV18 and TRBJ2-7, is NAGVMQNPRHLVRRRGQEARLRCSPMKGHSHVYWYRQLPEEGLKFMVYLQKENIIDESGMPKERFSAEFPKEGPSILRIQQVVRGDSAAYFCASSLSARGDYEQYFGPGTRLTVT.

The J gene is TRBJ2-1, the V gene TRBV28; D remains unclear. This CDR3 has 14 residues. Trimming removed 5 bases at V and 0 bases at J, with 8 bases between. Germline-derived CDR1 and CDR2 are MDHEN and SYDVKM. Here the CDR3 reads CASSGRSSYNEQFF. The CDR3 nucleotides are TGTGCCAGCAGTGGACGGTCCTCCTACAATGAGCAGTTCTTC.

This clone turned up a few times. The chain couples TRBV10-3 to TRBJ2-3; D unclear. V was shortened by 4 bases and J by 3 bases, with 2 bases between the two germline ends. The germline CDR1 and CDR2 sequences are ENHRY and SYGVKD. CDR3 length: 11 amino acids. This CDR3 is CAISATDTQYF. The CDR3 DNA reads as TGTGCCATCAGTGCAACAGATACGCAGTATTTT.

V and J are TRBV5-6 and TRBJ1-2; D not certain. The CDR3 is made up of 12 amino acids. With 3 bases removed from V and 8 bases from J, the gap between germline ends came to 11 bases. CDR1 and CDR2 from the germline V gene are SGHDT and YYEEEE. The CDR3 here is CASSSTVLGYTF. The CDR3 DNA reads as TGTGCCAGCAGCTCGACCGTCCTGGGCTACACCTTC.

The chain uses TRBV5-1 and TRBJ2-2; 12 bases are a match to TRBD2. This CDR3 has 16 amino acids. Germline assignment: CDR1 SGHRS and CDR2 YFSETQ. The ends lost 3 bases at V and 4 bases at J; junction bases unmatched: 4. CDR3 sequence (DNA): TGCGCCAGCAGCTCAGGGACTAGCGGGCGCACCGGGGAGCTGTTTTTT. This codes for CASSSGTSGRTGELFF.

V is TRBV19 and J is TRBJ2-7, with a tentative D call TRBD1 (6 bases). V was trimmed by 3 bases and J by 7 bases, leaving 19 bases between them. CDR1 is LNHDA and CDR2 is SQIVND in the germline V gene (reference sequence). The CDR3 extends over 15 amino acids. CDR3 residues: CASSIGQGSSREQYF. CDR3 DNA: TGTGCCAGTAGTATCGGTCAGGGGTCTTCGCGGGAGCAGTACTTC.

V usage is TRBV19 and J usage is TRBJ1-1; D not certain. Trimming left V 6 bases short and J 9 bases short, with 11 bases between. The CDR3 is 11 amino acids. The germline V gene encodes CDR1 LNHDA and CDR2 SQIVND (reference sequence). CDR3 loop: CASSREFQAFF. In nucleotides, the CDR3 is TGTGCCAGTAGCCGAGAGTTCCAAGCTTTCTTT.

The chain joins TRBV7-2 to TRBJ2-5; the D gene is possibly TRBD2 (5 bases). This CDR3 has 14 residues. The V gene's germline CDR1 is SGHTA and CDR2 FQGNSA. Trimming pared 1 base from V and 4 bases from J, leaving 10 bases between. The CDR3 DNA follows: TGTGCCAGCAGCTTAGTACGGAGCGGAGAGACCCAGTACTTC. Amino acid sequence: CASSLVRSGETQYF.

CDR3 DNA: TGCGCCAGCAGCCATGGACAGGGGCGAACCTACGAGCAGTACTTC. This sequence encodes CASSHGQGRTYEQYF. J is TRBJ2-7 and V is TRBV5-1; 9 nucleotides align to TRBD1. This CDR3 contains 15 residues. J was trimmed by 2 bases and V by 4 bases; bases with no gene match: 7. Per germline, CDR1 SGHRS and CDR2 YFSETQ.

CDR3 amino acids: CASSSMTSGGLYEQFF. Written as DNA, the CDR3 is TGTGCCAGCAGCTCGATGACTAGCGGGGGGCTGTATGAGCAGTTCTTC. V and J are TRBV7-2 and TRBJ2-1; 13 nucleotides match TRBD2. CDR1 is SGHTA and CDR2 is FQGNSA in the germline V gene. The CDR3 covers 16 residues. Trimming took 4 bases from V and 8 from J; bases not matched to a gene: 8.

This clone was seen a few times. V is TRBV11-3 and J is TRBJ2-1, with 16 nucleotides matching TRBD2. CDR3 length: 16 amino acids. CDR1 SGHNT and CDR2 YENEEA come from the germline V gene. V was pared by 7 bases and J by 8 bases, with 8 bases of the junction left unmatched. CDR3 DNA: TGTGCCAGCACCCCGGGACTAGCGGGGGGGCGGGATGAGCAGTTCTTC. Amino acid sequence: CASTPGLAGGRDEQFF.